This T cell receptor beta chain was recovered during a study of technical replicates of blood from a handful of donors. Only in-frame clones appear in the TCRdb table, and some are missing; sequencing was by immunoSEQ multiplex PCR. The sample records tens of thousands of clones, approximately 96% being singletons. Germline V lookup: CDR1 MNHEY, CDR2 SVGAGI. Trimming removed 4 bases at V and 11 bases at J, with 14 bases between. This CDR3 is built from 12 residues. This chain joins TRBV6-5 and TRBJ1-1, with D possibly TRBD1 on 5 matching bases. This receptor was obtained from a human donor in good health. Sequencing input: T cells isolated from PBMCs. CDR3 nucleotides: TGTGCCAGCAGTTGGGGGGGGAGGGATGCTTTCTTT. Translated: CASSWGGRDAFF.